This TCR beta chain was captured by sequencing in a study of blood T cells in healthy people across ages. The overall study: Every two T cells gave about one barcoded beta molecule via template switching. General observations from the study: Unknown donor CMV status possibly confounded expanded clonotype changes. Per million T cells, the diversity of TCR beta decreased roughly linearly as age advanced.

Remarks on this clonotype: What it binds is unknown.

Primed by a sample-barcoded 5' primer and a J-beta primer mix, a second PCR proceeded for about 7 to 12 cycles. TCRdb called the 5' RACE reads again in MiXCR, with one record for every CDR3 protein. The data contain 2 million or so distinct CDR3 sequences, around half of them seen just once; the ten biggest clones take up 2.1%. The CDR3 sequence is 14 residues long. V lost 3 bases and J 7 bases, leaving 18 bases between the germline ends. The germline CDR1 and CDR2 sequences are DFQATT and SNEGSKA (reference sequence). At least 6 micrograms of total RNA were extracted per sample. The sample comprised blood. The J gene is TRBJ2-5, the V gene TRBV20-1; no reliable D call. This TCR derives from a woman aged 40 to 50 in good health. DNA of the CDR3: TGCAGTGCTAGTTCCAGCCGAGGTCAGGCGACCCAGTACTTC. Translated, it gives CSASSSRGQATQYF.